This TCR beta chain was sequenced in a study of tumor and adjacent non-tumor tissue in lung cancer. RNA was extracted from bulk tissue without any cell sorting. Donors were chemotherapy-naive, newly diagnosed lung cancer surgical patients in China, August–late 2014. In the case of this clonotype: The antigen remains unidentified. Relative to the germline gene, one junction end is altered; a read error may explain this.

General observations from the study: Significantly higher TCR diversity was found in tumor than normal lung.

TCRbeta libraries were built with three rounds of nested PCR, modified from ARM-PCR. A single record per CDR3 protein comes from TCRdb applying MiXCR to the multiplex PCR reads. The profile shows approximately 120,000 distinct CDR3 sequences, roughly 80% of them singletons. Germline lookup yields CDR1 MDHEN and CDR2 SYDVKM. This CDR3 contains 15 residues. The clonotype was recovered from a woman aged 60-70 years with non-small cell lung cancer. The chain combines TRBV28 with TRBJ2-7; D assignment may be TRBD1 or TRBD2 (5 bases each). Material: lung tumor tissue. In nucleotides, the CDR3 is TGTGCCAGCAGTTTCGTTGGGGGATTCGGCCACGAGAAGTACTTC. Translated, it gives CASSFVGGFGHEKYF.